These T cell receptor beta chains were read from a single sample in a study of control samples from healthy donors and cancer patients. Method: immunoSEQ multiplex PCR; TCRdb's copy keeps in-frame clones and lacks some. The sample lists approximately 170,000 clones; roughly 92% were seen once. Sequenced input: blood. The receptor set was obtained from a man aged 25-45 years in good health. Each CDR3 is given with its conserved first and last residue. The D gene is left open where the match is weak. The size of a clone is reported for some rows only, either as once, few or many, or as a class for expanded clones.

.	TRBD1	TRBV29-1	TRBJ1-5	TGCAGCGTTGCGGACAGGGGGGACGGCAATCAGCCCCAGCATTTT	CSVADRGDGNQPQHF
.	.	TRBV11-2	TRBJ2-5	TGTGCCAGCAGCTTACGTCAAGGGGGATTTGGCCAGTACTTC	CASSLRQGGFGQYF
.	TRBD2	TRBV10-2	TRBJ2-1	TGCGCCAGCAGTGGTCTACAACTCACTAGCGGGGGGGCCGGGCAGTTCTTC	CASSGLQLTSGGAGQFF
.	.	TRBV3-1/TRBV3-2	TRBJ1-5	TGTGCCAGCAGCTCGTCCAGGCCCTATAGCAATCAGCCCCAGCATTTT	CASSSSRPYSNQPQHF
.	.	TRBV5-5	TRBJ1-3	TGTGCCAGCAGCTTAACCCAGCAAAACACCATATATTTT	CASSLTQQNTIYF
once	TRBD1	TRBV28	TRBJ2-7	TGTGCCAGCAGTTTGGCCGCGACAGGGGGCTACGAGCAGTACTTC	CASSLAATGGYEQYF
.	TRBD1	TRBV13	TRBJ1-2	TGTGCCAGCAGCCGGGACAGTGGAATCTATGGCTACACCTTC	CASSRDSGIYGYTF
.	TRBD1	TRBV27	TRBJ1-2	TGTGCCAGCAGTTCGGCAGGGGGCTCTGGCTATGGCTACACCTTC	CASSSAGGSGYGYTF
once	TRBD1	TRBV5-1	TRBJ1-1	TGCGCCAGCAGCTTGGCCCCGGGACAGGGCACTGAAGCTTTCTTT	CASSLAPGQGTEAFF
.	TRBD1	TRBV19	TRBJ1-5	TGTGCCAGTAGCCGGGGACAGGTTAGCAATCAGCCCCAGCATTTT	CASSRGQVSNQPQHF
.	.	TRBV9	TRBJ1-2	TGTGCCAGCAGTACTGAAGACTATGGCTACACCTTC	CASSTEDYGYTF
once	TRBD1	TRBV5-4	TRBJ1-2	TGTGCCAGCAGCTTGACAGGGGGCGCTGATGGCTACACCTTC	CASSLTGGADGYTF